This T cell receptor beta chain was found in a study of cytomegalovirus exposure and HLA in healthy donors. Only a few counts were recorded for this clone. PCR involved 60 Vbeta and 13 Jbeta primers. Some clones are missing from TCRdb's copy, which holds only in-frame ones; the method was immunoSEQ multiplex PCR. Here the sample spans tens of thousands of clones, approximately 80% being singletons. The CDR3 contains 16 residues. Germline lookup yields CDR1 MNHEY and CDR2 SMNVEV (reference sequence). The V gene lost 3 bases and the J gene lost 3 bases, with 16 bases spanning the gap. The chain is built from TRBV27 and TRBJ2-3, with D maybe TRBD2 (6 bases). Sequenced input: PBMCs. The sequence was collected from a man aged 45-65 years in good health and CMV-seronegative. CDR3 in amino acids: CASSLAKRASTDTQYF. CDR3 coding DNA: TGTGCCAGCAGTTTGGCCAAGCGGGCCTCAACAGATACGCAGTATTTT.